The text below deals with one TCR beta chain. V was pared by 4 bases and J by 1 base, with 5 bases of the junction left unmatched. Looked up from germline, CDR1 is SGHDT and CDR2 is YYEEEE. This CDR3 contains 14 residues. Per the original data handling: Amplification with reference gene primers provided the estimates of nucleated cell counts. Libraries were prepared by immunoSEQ multiplex PCR; TCRdb keeps only in-frame clonotypes and omits some of them. For V, J and clone size, that table is used; D and trimming come from the DNA. This table holds about 200,000 clones, about 90% found once. This specimen belongs to a study of blood T cell repertoires in COVID-19. Across the whole study: COVID-19 samples collected from the United States, Italy and Spain covered acute and convalescent phases.

The specimen sequenced was PBMCs or T cells enriched from blood (not recorded which). This TCR was recovered from a man aged 25 to 40 who had recovered from COVID-19. The V call is TRBV5-6, the J call TRBJ2-7; 7 bases agree with TRBD1. CDR3 loop: CASSPTGRSYEQYF. In nucleotides, the CDR3 is TGTGCCAGCAGCCCGACAGGGCGGTCCTACGAGCAGTACTTC.